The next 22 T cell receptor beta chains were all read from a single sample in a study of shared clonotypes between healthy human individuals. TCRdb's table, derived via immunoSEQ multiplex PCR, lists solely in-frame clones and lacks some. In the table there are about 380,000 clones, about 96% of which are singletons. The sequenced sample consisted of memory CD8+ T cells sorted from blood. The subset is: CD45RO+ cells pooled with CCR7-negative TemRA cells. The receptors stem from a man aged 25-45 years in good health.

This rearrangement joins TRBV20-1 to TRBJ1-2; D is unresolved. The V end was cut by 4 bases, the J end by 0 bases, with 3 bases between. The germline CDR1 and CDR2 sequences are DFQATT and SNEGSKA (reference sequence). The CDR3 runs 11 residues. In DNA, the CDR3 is TGCAGTGCTACAACTAACTATGGCTACACCTTC. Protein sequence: CSATTNYGYTF.

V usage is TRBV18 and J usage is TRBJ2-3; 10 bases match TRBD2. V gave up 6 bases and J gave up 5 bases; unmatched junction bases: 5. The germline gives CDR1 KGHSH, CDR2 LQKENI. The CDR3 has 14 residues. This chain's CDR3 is CASSLAGAGDTQYF. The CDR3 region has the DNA TGTGCCAGCTCCCTAGCGGGAGCGGGAGATACGCAGTATTTT.

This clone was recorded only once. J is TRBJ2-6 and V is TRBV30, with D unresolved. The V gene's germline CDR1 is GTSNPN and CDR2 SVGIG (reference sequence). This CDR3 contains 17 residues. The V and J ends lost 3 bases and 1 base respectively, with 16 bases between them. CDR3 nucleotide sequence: TGTGCCTGGAGCGTGGTGGGTTTCTATTCTGGGGCCAACGTCCTGACTTTC. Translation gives CAWSVVGFYSGANVLTF.

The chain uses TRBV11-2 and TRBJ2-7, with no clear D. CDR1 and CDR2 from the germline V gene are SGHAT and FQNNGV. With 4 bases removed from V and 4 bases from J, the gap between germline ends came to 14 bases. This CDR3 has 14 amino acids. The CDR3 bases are TGTGCCAGCAGCTCAGACGGGTATCGGTACGAGCAGTACTTC. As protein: CASSSDGYRYEQYF. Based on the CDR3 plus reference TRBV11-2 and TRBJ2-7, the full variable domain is EAGVAQSPRYKIIEKRQSVAFWCNPISGHATLYWYQQILGQGPKLLIQFQNNGVVDDSQLPKDRFSAERLKGVDSTLKIQPAKLEDSAVYLCASSSDGYRYEQYFGPGTRLTVT.

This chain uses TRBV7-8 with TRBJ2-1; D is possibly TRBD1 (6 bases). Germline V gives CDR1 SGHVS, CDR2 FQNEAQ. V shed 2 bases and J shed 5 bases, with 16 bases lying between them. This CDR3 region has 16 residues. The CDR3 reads CASSLSRARDNNEQFF. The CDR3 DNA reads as TGTGCCAGCAGCTTAAGCCGGGCCAGGGACAACAATGAGCAGTTCTTC.

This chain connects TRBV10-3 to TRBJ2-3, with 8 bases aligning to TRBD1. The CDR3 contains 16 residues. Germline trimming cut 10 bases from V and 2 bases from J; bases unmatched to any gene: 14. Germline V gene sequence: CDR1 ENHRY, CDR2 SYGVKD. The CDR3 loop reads CATNRLGGQATDTQYF. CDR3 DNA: TGTGCCACCAACCGCTTGGGGGGACAGGCCACAGATACGCAGTATTTT.

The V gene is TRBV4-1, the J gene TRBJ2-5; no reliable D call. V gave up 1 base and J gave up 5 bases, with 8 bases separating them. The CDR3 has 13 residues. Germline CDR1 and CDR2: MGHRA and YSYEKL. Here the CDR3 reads CASSQAPPETQYF. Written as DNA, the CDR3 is TGCGCCAGCAGCCAAGCGCCCCCGGAGACCCAGTACTTC.

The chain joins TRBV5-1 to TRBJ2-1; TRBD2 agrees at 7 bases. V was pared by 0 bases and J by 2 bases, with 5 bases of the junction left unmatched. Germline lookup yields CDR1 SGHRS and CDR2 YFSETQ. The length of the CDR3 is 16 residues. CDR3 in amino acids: CASSLGARGAYNEQFF. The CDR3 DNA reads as TGCGCCAGCAGCTTGGGCGCCCGGGGGGCCTACAATGAGCAGTTCTTC.

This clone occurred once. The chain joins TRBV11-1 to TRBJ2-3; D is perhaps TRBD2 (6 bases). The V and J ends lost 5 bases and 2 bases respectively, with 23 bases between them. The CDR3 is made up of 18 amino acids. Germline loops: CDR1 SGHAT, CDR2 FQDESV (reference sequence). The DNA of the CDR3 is TGTGCCAGCAGCCTGGGACTGTCTCCTCGTTCTTTCACAGATACGCAGTATTTT. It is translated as CASSLGLSPRSFTDTQYF.

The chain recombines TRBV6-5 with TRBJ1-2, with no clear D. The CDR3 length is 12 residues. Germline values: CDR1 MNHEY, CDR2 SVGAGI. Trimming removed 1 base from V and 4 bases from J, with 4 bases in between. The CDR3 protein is CASSYWGYGYTF. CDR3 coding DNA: TGTGCCAGCAGTTACTGGGGCTATGGCTACACCTTC.

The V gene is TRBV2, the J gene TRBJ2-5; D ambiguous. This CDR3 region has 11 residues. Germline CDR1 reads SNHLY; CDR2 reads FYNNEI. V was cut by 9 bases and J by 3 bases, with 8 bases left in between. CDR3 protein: CASSLEETQYF. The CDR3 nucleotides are TGTGCCAGTTCTCTAGAAGAGACCCAGTACTTC.

In nucleotides, the CDR3 is TGTGCCACAGGCTTTAGCGCCCGCACAGATACGCAGTATTTT. Residues: CATGFSARTDTQYF. V gene TRBV5-4 combines with J gene TRBJ2-3, with a tentative D call TRBD2 (5 bases). The CDR3 extends over 14 amino acids. Germline V gives CDR1 SGHNT, CDR2 YYREEE (reference sequence). Trimming pared 9 bases from V and 1 base from J, leaving 15 bases between.

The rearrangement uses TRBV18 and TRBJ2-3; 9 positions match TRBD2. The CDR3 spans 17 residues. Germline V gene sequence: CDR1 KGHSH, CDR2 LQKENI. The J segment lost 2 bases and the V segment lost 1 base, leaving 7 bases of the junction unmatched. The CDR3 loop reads CASSPLAGGPITDTQYF. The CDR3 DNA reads TGTGCCAGCTCACCACTGGCGGGAGGGCCGATCACAGATACGCAGTATTTT.

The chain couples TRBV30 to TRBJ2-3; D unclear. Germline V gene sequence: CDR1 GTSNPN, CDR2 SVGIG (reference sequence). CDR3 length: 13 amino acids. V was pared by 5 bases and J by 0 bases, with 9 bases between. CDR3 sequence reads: CAWRTTSTDTQYF. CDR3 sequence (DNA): TGTGCCTGGCGCACAACTAGCACAGATACGCAGTATTTT.

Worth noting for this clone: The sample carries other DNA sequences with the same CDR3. CDR3 DNA: TGCGCCAGCAGCTTGAGAACTTCCTACGAGCAGTACTTC. Its translation is CASSLRTSYEQYF. The rearrangement joins TRBV5-1 to TRBJ2-7, with unresolved D. The CDR3 spans 13 residues. Trimming shortened V by 1 base and J by 1 base, and 6 bases separated the two germline ends. Germline CDR1 reads SGHRS; CDR2 reads YFSETQ.

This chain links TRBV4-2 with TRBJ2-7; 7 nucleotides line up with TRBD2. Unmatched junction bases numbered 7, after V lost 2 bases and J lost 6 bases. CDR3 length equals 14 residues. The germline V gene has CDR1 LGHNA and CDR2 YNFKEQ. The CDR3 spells CASSQLSGMGEQYF. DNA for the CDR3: TGTGCCAGCAGCCAATTAAGCGGGATGGGCGAGCAGTACTTC.

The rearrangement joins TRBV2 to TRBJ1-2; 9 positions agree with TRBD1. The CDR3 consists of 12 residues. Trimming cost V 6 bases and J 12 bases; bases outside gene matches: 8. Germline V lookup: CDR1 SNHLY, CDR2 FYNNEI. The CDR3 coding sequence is TGTGCCAGCAGCGGGACAGGGAAGTATGACACCTTC. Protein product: CASSGTGKYDTF. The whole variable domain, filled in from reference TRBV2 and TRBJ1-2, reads EPEVTQTPSHQVTQMGQEVILRCVPISNHLYFYWYRQILGQKVEFLVSFYNNEISEKSEIFDDQFSVERPDGSNFTLKIRSTKLEDSAMYFCASSGTGKYDTFGSGTRLTVV.

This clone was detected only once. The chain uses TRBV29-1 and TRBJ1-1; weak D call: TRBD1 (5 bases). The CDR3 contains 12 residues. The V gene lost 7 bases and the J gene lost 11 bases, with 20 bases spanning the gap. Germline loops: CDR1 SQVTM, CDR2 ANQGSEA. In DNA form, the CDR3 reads TGCAGCGCCGCTGGGGGGGGGAATGAGGCTTTCTTT. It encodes CSAAGGGNEAFF.

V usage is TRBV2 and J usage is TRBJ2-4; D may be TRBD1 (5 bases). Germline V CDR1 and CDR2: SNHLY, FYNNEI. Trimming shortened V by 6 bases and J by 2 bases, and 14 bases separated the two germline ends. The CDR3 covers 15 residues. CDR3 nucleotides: TGTGCCAGCAGGGGCAGGGAAGGATCCAAAAACATTCAGTACTTC. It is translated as CASRGREGSKNIQYF.

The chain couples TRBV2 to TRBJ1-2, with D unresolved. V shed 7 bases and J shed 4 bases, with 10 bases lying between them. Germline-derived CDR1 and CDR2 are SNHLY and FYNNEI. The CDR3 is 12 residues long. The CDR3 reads CASIRGGYGYTF. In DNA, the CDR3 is TGTGCCAGCATCCGAGGCGGCTATGGCTACACCTTC. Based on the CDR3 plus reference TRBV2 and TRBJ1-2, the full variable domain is EPEVTQTPSHQVTQMGQEVILRCVPISNHLYFYWYRQILGQKVEFLVSFYNNEISEKSEIFDDQFSVERPDGSNFTLKIRSTKLEDSAMYFCASIRGGYGYTFGSGTRLTVV.

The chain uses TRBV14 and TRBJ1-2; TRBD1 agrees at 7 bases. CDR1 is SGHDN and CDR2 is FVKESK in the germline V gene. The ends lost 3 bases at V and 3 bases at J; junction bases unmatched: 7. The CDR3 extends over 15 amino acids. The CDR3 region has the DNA TGTGCCAGCAGCCAGGGCCCGGGACAGTACTATGGCTACACCTTC. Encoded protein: CASSQGPGQYYGYTF.

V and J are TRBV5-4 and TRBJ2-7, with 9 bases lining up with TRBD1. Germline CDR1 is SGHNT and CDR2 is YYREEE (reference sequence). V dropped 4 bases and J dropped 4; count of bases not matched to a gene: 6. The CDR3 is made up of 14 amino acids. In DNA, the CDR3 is TGTGCCAGCAGCCAAACAGGGGGCTCTTACGAGCAGTACTTC. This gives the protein CASSQTGGSYEQYF.